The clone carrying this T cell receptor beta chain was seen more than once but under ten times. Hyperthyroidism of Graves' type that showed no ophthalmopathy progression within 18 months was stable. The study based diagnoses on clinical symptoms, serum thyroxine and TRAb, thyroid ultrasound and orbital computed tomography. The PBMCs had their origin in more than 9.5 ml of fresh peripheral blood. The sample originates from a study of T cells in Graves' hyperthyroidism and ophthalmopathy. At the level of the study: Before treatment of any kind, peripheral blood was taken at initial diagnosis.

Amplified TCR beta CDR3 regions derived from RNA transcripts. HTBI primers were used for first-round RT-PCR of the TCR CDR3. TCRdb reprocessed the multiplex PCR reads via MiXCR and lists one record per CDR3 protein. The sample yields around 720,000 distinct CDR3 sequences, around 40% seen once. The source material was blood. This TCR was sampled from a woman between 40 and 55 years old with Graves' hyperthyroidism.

CDR3 nucleotides: TGTGCCATCAGTGAGCGCGACAGGAGCACAGATACGCAGTATTTT. Translating gives CAISERDRSTDTQYF. This chain joins TRBV10-3 and TRBJ2-3; a possible D gene is TRBD1 (6 bases). The V gene lost 2 bases and the J gene lost 0 bases, with 9 bases spanning the gap. This CDR3 comprises 15 residues. The germline CDR1 and CDR2 sequences are ENHRY and SYGVKD.